The clone carrying this T cell receptor beta chain was observed a handful of times. Its antigen is not identified. The source of the sample is a study of CD8+ T cells in alopecia areata. Extraction of RNA preceded its reverse transcription into cDNA, which served as the sequencing template. Some clones are missing from TCRdb's copy, which holds only in-frame ones; the method was immunoSEQ multiplex PCR. The data contain 150,000 to 200,000 clones, around 64% of them singletons. J lost 3 bases, V lost 6 bases, and 14 bases had no gene match. CDR1 and CDR2 (germline): MGHRA, YSYEKL. This CDR3 contains 16 residues. Treatment indicated: oral pan-JAK inhibitor, 5-10 mg twice daily. General study findings and limits: Alopecia totalis/universalis scalp especially showed more expanded CD8+ clones than normal scalp. One nonresponder makes the tie between baseline CD8+ expansion and response uncertain.

This receptor was identified in a human donor with alopecia areata. The sample here was CD4+ T cells sorted from blood, taken around week 49, from a patient treated with tofacitinib. The gene calls are TRBV4-1 and TRBJ2-7; 7 bases align to TRBD2. The CDR3 DNA sequence: TGCGCCAGCAGTCATGACCGGGGGGAATCTATCTACGAGCAGTACTTC. Protein product: CASSHDRGESIYEQYF.